This TCR beta chain was found in a study of cytomegalovirus exposure and HLA in healthy donors. For the study at large: Early release data held approximately 81 million unique TCRs from HLA-typed donors.

This clone was seen a handful of times. Amplification used 60 Vbeta primers and 13 Jbeta primers. This table comes from immunoSEQ multiplex PCR, and its TCRdb copy is limited to in-frame clones, with some not included. The sample holds about 130,000 clones, 9.7% seen once. Trimming removed 10 bases from V and 7 bases from J, with 17 bases in between. Germline V gene data show CDR1 as ENHRY and CDR2 as SYGVKD. The CDR3 length is 13 residues. Material for sequencing was PBMCs. The chain is built from TRBV10-3 and TRBJ1-3; D is unresolved. The TCR sequence derives from a man aged 50 or older in good health and CMV-seronegative. This CDR3 reads CATIRRAENTIYF. CDR3 DNA: TGTGCCACCATCCGGAGGGCCGAGAACACCATATATTTT.